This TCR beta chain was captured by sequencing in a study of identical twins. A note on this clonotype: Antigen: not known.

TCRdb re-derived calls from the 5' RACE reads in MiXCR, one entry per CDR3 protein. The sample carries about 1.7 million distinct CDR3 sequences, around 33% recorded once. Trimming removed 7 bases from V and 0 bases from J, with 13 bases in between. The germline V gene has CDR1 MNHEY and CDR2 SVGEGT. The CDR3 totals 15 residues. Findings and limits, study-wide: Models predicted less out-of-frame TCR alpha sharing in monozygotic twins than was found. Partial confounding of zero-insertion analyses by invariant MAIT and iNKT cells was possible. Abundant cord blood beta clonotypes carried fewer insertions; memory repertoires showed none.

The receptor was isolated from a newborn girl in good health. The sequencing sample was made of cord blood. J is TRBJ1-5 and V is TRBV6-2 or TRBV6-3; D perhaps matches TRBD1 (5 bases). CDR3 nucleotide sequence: TGTGCCAGCACCGAGGGACGGGTTAGCAATCAGCCCCAGCATTTT. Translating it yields CASTEGRVSNQPQHF.